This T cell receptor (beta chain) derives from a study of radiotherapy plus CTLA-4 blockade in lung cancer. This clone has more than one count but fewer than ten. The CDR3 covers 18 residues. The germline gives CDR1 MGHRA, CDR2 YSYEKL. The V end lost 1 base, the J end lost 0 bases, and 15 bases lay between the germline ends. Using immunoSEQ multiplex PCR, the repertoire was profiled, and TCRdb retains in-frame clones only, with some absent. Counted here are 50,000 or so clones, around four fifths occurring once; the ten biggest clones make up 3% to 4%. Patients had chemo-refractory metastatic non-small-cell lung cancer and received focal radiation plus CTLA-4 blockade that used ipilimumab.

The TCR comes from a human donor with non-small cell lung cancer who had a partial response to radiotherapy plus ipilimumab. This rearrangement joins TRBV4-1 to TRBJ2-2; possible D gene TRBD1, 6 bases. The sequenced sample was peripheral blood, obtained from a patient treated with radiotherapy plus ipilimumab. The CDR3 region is CASSQGLPGTTNTGELFF. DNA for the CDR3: TGCGCCAGCAGCCAAGGACTCCCCGGGACAACGAACACCGGGGAGCTGTTTTTT.